The present T cell receptor beta chain was sequenced within a study of control samples from healthy donors and cancer patients. The V end lost 4 bases, the J end lost 8 bases, and 11 bases lay between the germline ends. The CDR3 covers 12 residues. In germline, CDR1 is SEHNR, CDR2 FQNEAQ (reference sequence). Produced via immunoSEQ multiplex PCR; TCRdb's table is partial and in-frame only. The data show about 44,000 clones, about 87% seen once. This clone appeared once. The V gene is TRBV7-9, the J gene TRBJ1-2; TRBD1 is a possible D gene (6 bases). This receptor was identified in a woman aged 55 to 70 with lung cancer. The specimen was PBMCs. The CDR3 sequence is CASSSQGGGYTF. CDR3 bases: TGTGCCAGCAGCTCACAGGGAGGGGGCTACACCTTC.